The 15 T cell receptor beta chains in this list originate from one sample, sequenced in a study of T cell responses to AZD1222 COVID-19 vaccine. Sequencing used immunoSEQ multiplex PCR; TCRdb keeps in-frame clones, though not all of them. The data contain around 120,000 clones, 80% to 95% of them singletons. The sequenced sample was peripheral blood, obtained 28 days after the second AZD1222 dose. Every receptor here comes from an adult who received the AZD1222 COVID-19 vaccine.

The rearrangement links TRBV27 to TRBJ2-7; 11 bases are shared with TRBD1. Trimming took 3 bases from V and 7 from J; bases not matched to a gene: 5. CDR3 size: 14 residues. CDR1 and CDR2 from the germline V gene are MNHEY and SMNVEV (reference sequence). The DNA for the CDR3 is TGTGCCAGCAGTTTGGGGGACAGGGGGTATGAGCAGTACTTC. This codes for CASSLGDRGYEQYF.

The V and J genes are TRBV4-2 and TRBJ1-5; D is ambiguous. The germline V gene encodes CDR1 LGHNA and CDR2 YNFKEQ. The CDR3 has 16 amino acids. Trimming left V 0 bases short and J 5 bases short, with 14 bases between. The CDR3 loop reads CASSQDEGFAYQPQHF. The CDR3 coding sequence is TGTGCCAGCAGCCAAGATGAGGGATTTGCGTATCAGCCCCAGCATTTT.

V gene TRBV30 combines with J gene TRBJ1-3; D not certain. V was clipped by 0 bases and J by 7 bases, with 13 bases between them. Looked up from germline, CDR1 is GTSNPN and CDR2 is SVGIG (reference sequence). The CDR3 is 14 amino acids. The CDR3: CAWSVPGLVNTIYF. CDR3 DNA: TGTGCCTGGAGTGTACCTGGACTGGTGAACACCATATATTTT.

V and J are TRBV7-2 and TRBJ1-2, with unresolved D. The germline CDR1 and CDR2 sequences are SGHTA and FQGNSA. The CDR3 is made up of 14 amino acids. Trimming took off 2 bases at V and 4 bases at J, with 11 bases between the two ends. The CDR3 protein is CASSLTPIFYGYTF. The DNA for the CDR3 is TGTGCCAGCAGCTTAACCCCGATTTTCTATGGCTACACCTTC.

The CDR3: CASSLGDSPLHF. The DNA for the CDR3 is TGCGCCAGCAGCTTGGGCGATTCACCCCTCCACTTT. This rearrangement joins TRBV5-1 to TRBJ1-6; unclear D gene. Trimming left V 0 bases short and J 8 bases short, with 3 bases between. CDR3 length: 12 residues. The germline V gene has CDR1 SGHRS and CDR2 YFSETQ.

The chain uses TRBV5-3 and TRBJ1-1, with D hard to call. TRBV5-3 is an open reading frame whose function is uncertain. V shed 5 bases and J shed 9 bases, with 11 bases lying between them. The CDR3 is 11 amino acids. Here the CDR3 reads CARRAGIKAFF. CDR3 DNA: TGTGCCAGAAGGGCGGGGATTAAAGCTTTCTTT.

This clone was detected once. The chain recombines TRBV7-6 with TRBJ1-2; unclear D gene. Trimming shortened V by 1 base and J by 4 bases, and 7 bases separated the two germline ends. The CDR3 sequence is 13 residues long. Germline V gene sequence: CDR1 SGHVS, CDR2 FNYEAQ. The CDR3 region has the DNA TGTGCCAGCAGCTTAGACGGGTCCTATGGCTACACCTTC. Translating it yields CASSLDGSYGYTF. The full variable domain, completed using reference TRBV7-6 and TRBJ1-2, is GAGVSQSPRYKVTKRGQDVALRCDPISGHVSLYWYRQALGQGPEFLTYFNYEAQQDKSGLPNDRFSAERPEGSISTLTIQRTEQRDSAMYRCASSLDGSYGYTFGSGTRLTVV.

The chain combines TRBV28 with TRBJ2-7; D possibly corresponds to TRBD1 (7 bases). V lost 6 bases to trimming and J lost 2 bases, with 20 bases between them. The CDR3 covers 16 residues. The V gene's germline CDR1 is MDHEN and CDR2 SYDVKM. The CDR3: CASSTRGTVRAYEQYF. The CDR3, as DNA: TGTGCCAGCAGCACCCGGGGGACAGTCCGGGCCTACGAGCAGTACTTC.

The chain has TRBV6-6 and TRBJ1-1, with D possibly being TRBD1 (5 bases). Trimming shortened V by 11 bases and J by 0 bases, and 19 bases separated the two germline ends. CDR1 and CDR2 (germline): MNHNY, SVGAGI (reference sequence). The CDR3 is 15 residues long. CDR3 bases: TGTGCCGGAACCCGAGACAGCCCCATGAACACTGAAGCTTTCTTT. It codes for CAGTRDSPMNTEAFF.

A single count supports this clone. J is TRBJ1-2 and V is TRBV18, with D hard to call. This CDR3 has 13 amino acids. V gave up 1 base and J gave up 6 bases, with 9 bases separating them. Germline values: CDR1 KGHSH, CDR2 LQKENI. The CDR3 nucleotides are TGTGCCAGCTCACCACGAGGGTTTGATGGCTACACCTTC. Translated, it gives CASSPRGFDGYTF.

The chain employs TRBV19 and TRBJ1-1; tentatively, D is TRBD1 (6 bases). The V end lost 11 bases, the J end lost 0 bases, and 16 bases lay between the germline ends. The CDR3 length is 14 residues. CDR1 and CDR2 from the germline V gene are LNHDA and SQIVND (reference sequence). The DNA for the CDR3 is TGTGCCTCCAGCGACAGGAGCTTGAACACTGAAGCTTTCTTT. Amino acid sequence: CASSDRSLNTEAFF.

CDR3 nucleotide sequence: TGTGCCAGCAGCCCCGGCGGAGGGGCCTATGGCTACACCTTC. Its protein is CASSPGGGAYGYTF. V is TRBV6-2 or TRBV6-3 and J is TRBJ1-2; D is perhaps TRBD1 (5 bases). Trimming removed 6 bases at V and 4 bases at J, with 15 bases between. Germline V gene lookup returns CDR1 MNHEY and CDR2 SVGEGT. The CDR3 has 14 amino acids.

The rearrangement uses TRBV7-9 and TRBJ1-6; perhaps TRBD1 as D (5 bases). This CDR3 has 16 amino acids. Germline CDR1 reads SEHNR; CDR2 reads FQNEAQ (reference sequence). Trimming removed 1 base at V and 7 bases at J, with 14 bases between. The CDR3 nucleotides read TGTGCCAGCAGCTTAGGGAAGGACATATGGAATTCACCCCTCCACTTT. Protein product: CASSLGKDIWNSPLHF.

The CDR3 nucleotides read TGTGCCAGCAGCTGGGACAGCTATAATTCACCCCTCCACTTT. Amino acids: CASSWDSYNSPLHF. J is TRBJ1-6 and V is TRBV7-2; the match to TRBD1 covers 7 bases. The V segment lost 4 bases and the J segment 3 bases; nucleotides outside the gene matches: 0. The CDR3 runs 14 residues. Germline loops: CDR1 SGHTA, CDR2 FQGNSA.

DNA of the CDR3: TGTGCCAGCAGCATGGGACTAGCGGGGGGCACAGATACGCAGTATTTT. This translates into CASSMGLAGGTDTQYF. The chain links TRBV7-3 to TRBJ2-3, with 14 bases aligning to TRBD2. The CDR3 contains 16 residues. Unmatched junction bases numbered 2, after V lost 5 bases and J lost 1 base. The germline CDR1 and CDR2 sequences are SGHTA and FQGTGA.